The 5 T cell receptor beta chains given below trace back to one sample, sequenced in a study of T cell responses to AZD1222 COVID-19 vaccine. Some clones are missing from TCRdb's copy, which holds only in-frame ones; the method was immunoSEQ multiplex PCR. The sample records approximately 84,000 clones, over 75% being singletons. The starting material was peripheral blood, obtained on day 0 of AZD1222 vaccination. These receptors were taken from an adult in good health.

With respect to this clone: Other DNA sequences in the same sample also yield this CDR3. The chain uses TRBV28 and TRBJ2-5, with D uncertain. The CDR3 spans 13 residues. Germline CDR1 is MDHEN and CDR2 is SYDVKM. Trimming shortened V by 2 bases and J by 4 bases, and 8 bases separated the two germline ends. CDR3 loop: CASSLSGGETQYF. CDR3 nucleotides: TGTGCCAGCAGTTTAAGTGGCGGAGAGACCCAGTACTTC.

The J gene is TRBJ2-1, the V gene TRBV5-1; D assignment may be TRBD1 or TRBD2 (6 bases each). This CDR3 has 15 residues. With 0 bases removed from V and 6 bases from J, the gap between germline ends came to 13 bases. Germline V gene data show CDR1 as SGHRS and CDR2 as YFSETQ. DNA of the CDR3: TGCGCCAGCAGCTTGGGGGGGGCCGAGGCCAATGAGCAGTTCTTC. Its protein product is CASSLGGAEANEQFF.

The J gene is TRBJ2-3, the V gene TRBV11-2, with 7 bases lining up with TRBD2. There are 16 residues in the CDR3. The V gene end was trimmed by 0 bases and the J gene end by 4 bases; junction bases not matched to a gene: 7. Germline lookup yields CDR1 SGHAT and CDR2 FQNNGV. The CDR3 is CASSLDRRGGADTQYF. CDR3 DNA: TGTGCCAGCAGCTTAGATCGACGGGGAGGGGCAGATACGCAGTATTTT.

The chain has TRBV11-2 and TRBJ1-1; weak D call: TRBD1 (5 bases). V was cut by 5 bases and J by 6 bases, with 16 bases left in between. The CDR3 spans 14 residues. The germline V gene has CDR1 SGHAT and CDR2 FQNNGV. This CDR3 is CASSVSRVGSEAFF. DNA for the CDR3: TGTGCCAGCAGCGTAAGCAGGGTCGGGTCTGAAGCTTTCTTT.

The chain couples TRBV5-1 to TRBJ2-3; possible D gene TRBD1, 5 bases. Germline V gene data show CDR1 as SGHRS and CDR2 as YFSETQ. The ends were cut back, 1 base at V and 3 bases at J, with 9 bases in the middle. This CDR3 region has 14 residues. The CDR3 reads CASSLIGVTDTQYF. In DNA, the CDR3 is TGCGCCAGCAGCTTGATAGGGGTGACAGATACGCAGTATTTT.